This TCR beta chain was sequenced in a study of T cell responses to AZD1222 COVID-19 vaccine. The study, taken as a whole, reports: Spike as a whole was targeted by vaccine-associated CD4 TCRs, dominant at 160-218 and 743-854.

V lost 3 bases and J 1 base, leaving 12 bases between the germline ends. CDR1 MNHNS and CDR2 SASEGT come from the germline V gene. This CDR3 has 15 amino acids. Assay used: immunoSEQ multiplex PCR; TCRdb lists only in-frame clones, some missing. The sample consists of about 130,000 clones, 88% of them appearing once. Regarding this clone: Its antigen is as yet unknown. This sample includes further DNA sequences coding for the same CDR3.

The sample in question was peripheral blood, obtained on day 0 of AZD1222 vaccination. The receptor's source is an adult in good health. V is TRBV6-1 and J is TRBJ2-5, with TRBD2 as a possible D gene (6 bases). CDR3: CASSESGGPQETQYF. In DNA, the CDR3 is TGTGCCAGCAGTGAGTCAGGAGGGCCCCAAGAGACCCAGTACTTC.